The 3 T cell receptor beta chains in this list originate from one sample, sequenced in a study of T cell responses to AZD1222 COVID-19 vaccine. Assay used: immunoSEQ multiplex PCR; TCRdb lists only in-frame clones, some missing. Altogether roughly 120,000 clones are present, around 93% being singletons, with the ten largest covering around 2.8%. Specimen: peripheral blood, collected 28 days after the second AZD1222 dose. The receptors here all came from an adult who received the AZD1222 COVID-19 vaccine.

A single count supports this clone. The V and J genes are TRBV7-2 and TRBJ1-5, with TRBD1 as a possible D gene (5 bases). The V and J ends lost 2 bases and 3 bases respectively, with 8 bases between them. Germline lookup yields CDR1 SGHTA and CDR2 FQGNSA. The CDR3 loop spans 14 amino acids. Written as DNA, the CDR3 is TGTGCCAGCAGCTTAAGGGGCAACAATCAGCCCCAGCATTTT. This translates into CASSLRGNNQPQHF.

This sequence joins TRBV7-9 and TRBJ2-7; 7 nucleotides agree with TRBD1. The CDR3 runs to 15 residues. Germline-derived CDR1 and CDR2 are SEHNR and FQNEAQ (reference sequence). Trimming at V came to 5 bases and at J to 1 base, leaving 8 bases not matched to a gene. This CDR3 is CASSHKSTGSYEQYF. In DNA, the CDR3 is TGTGCCAGCAGCCATAAGTCGACAGGGTCCTACGAGCAGTACTTC.

The gene calls are TRBV7-2 and TRBJ1-5, with D hard to call. Germline loops: CDR1 SGHTA, CDR2 FQGNSA. This CDR3 has 15 residues. Trimming removed 3 bases at V and 0 bases at J, with 9 bases between. CDR3 in amino acids: CASSFTAYSNQPQHF. The DNA for the CDR3 is TGTGCCAGCAGCTTCACAGCTTATAGCAATCAGCCCCAGCATTTT.